Below, 18 T cell receptor beta chains from the same sample are listed, as sequenced in a study of post-analysis software for immune sequencing data. Study-wide findings and caveats: Higher frequency in patients than in controls was seen for roughly five TRBV segments, with TRBV5-6, TRBV5-1 and TRBV20-1 among them.

The TCR beta cDNA libraries carried unique molecular identifiers. One entry per CDR3 protein, called by TCRdb with MiXCR from the PCR reads. Of fewer than 600,000 distinct CDR3 sequences listed, around 40% are singletons. The antigens for these receptors are not known. Sequenced: blood. These receptors were obtained from a girl aged 10-17 years with multiple sclerosis.

This chain uses TRBV7-2 with TRBJ2-5, with TRBD1 matching over 10 bases. The CDR3 is made up of 14 amino acids. Germline CDR1 and CDR2: SGHTA and FQGNSA. V was pared by 5 bases and J by 11 bases, with 11 bases of the junction left unmatched. CDR3 loop: CASSRPDRGSEQYF. CDR3 DNA sequence: TGTGCCAGCAGCAGGCCGGACAGGGGGTCTGAGCAGTACTTC.

This clonotype was seen a handful of times. The rearrangement joins TRBV5-5 to TRBJ1-5, with 8 bases identical to TRBD1. The CDR3 is 15 residues long. Germline V gene data show CDR1 as SGHKS and CDR2 as YYEKEE (reference sequence). V was pared by 4 bases and J by 0 bases, with 3 bases of the junction left unmatched. The DNA for the CDR3 is TGTGCCAGCAGCCCGGGACAGGTTAGCAATCAGCCCCAGCATTTT. Residues: CASSPGQVSNQPQHF.

This clonotype was seen only a few times. This rearrangement joins TRBV20-1 to TRBJ2-7; D gene unclear. Looked up from germline, CDR1 is DFQATT and CDR2 is SNEGSKA (reference sequence). V was clipped by 2 bases and J by 0 bases, with 11 bases between them. The CDR3 has 14 amino acids. The DNA of the CDR3 is TGCAGTGCTAGATCGCTCAACCTCTCCTACGAGCAGTACTTC. Protein product: CSARSLNLSYEQYF.

The genes are TRBV6-5 and TRBJ1-2; no firm D call. Per the germline V gene, CDR1 is MNHEY and CDR2 is SVGAGI. With 6 bases removed from V and 0 bases from J, the gap between germline ends came to 5 bases. The CDR3 loop spans 12 amino acids. Here the CDR3 reads CASRTPNYGYTF. The CDR3 bases are TGTGCCAGCAGGACACCTAACTATGGCTACACCTTC.

This clonotype turned up a few times. The chain carries TRBV5-1 and TRBJ2-5; D call uncertain. The CDR3 loop spans 13 amino acids. Germline V gene lookup returns CDR1 SGHRS and CDR2 YFSETQ. Trimming left V 0 bases short and J 9 bases short, with 12 bases between. Here the CDR3 DNA reads TGCGCCAGCAGCTTGGATTCTCCGGAACCCCAGTACTTC. Translation gives CASSLDSPEPQYF.

The rearrangement uses TRBV12-3 or TRBV12-4 and TRBJ2-3; the match to TRBD2 covers 11 bases. The CDR3 is made up of 15 amino acids. J was trimmed by 4 bases and V by 6 bases; bases with no gene match: 6. The CDR3: CASRRTSGGSDTQYF. The CDR3 nucleotides read TGTGCCAGCAGGAGAACTAGCGGGGGATCAGATACGCAGTATTTT.

This chain connects TRBV5-1 to TRBJ2-1; D may be TRBD2 (7 bases). CDR1 SGHRS and CDR2 YFSETQ come from the germline V gene. This CDR3 contains 15 residues. V lost 4 bases to trimming and J lost 8 bases, with 19 bases between them. In nucleotides, the CDR3 is TGCGCCAGCAGCCCCAGGGGCGGGAGTGTCGATGAGCAGTTCTTC. Translation gives CASSPRGGSVDEQFF.

The sample holds a few counts of this clonotype. CDR3 DNA: TGTGCCAGCAGCTTAATGGCGGGGGACAATGAGCAGTTCTTC. Protein product: CASSLMAGDNEQFF. The V gene is TRBV7-3, the J gene TRBJ2-1, with 7 bases lining up with TRBD2. The CDR3 runs 14 residues. Germline CDR1 SGHTA, CDR2 FQGTGA. The junction had 2 bases not matched to a gene; V was cut back by 1 base and J by 5 bases.

To note about this clonotype: At one of its ends the junction is not consistent with the germline gene, which may arise from a read error. The rearrangement uses TRBV4-1 and TRBJ2-7; either TRBD1 or TRBD2 may supply D (6 bases each). CDR3 length: 17 residues. CDR1 is MGHRA and CDR2 is YSYEKL in the germline V gene. The CDR3 protein is CASSQDHSYRDSYKQYF. CDR3 in DNA: TGCGCCAGCAGCCAAGATCACTCTTACAGGGACTCCTACAAGCAGTACTTC.

The V gene is TRBV12-3 or TRBV12-4, the J gene TRBJ2-5, with D perhaps matching TRBD2 (6 bases). CDR3 length equals 19 residues. Between the trimmed V and J ends, which lost 8 bases and 3 bases, there was a span of 31 bases. The CDR3, as DNA: TGTGCCAGCTTGCCCTGGGCCCATTCCGGGAGCTCAGGGAAAGAGACCCAGTACTTC. Its protein is CASLPWAHSGSSGKETQYF.

This clonotype was observed a single time. This chain uses TRBV5-1 with TRBJ2-1; 14 bases map to TRBD2. CDR3 length: 18 residues. Per the germline V gene, CDR1 is SGHRS and CDR2 is YFSETQ. Trimming removed 4 bases from V and 8 bases from J; junction bases left unmatched: 14. CDR3 nucleotides: TGCGCCAGCAGCGCGGGACTAGCGGGAGTAAGTGGGGACGATGAGCAGTTCTTC. Its protein product is CASSAGLAGVSGDDEQFF.

As for this clonotype: Compared with germline, one end of the junction differs, possibly owing to a read error. The chain combines TRBV7-9 with TRBJ1-1, with D possibly being TRBD1 (5 bases). This CDR3 is built from 16 residues. From germline, CDR1 is SEHNR and CDR2 FQNEAQ (reference sequence). In DNA, the CDR3 is TGCGCCAGCAGCTTGGGGGTACAGAATACGAACACTGAAGCTTTCTTT. This sequence encodes CASSLGVQNTNTEAFF. Full variable domain (outside the CDR3, taken from reference TRBV7-9 and TRBJ1-1): DTGVSQNPRHKITKRGQNVTFRCDPISEHNRLYWYRQTLGQGPEFLTYFQNEAQLEKSRLLSDRFSAERPKGSFSTLEIQRTEQGDSAMYLCASSLGVQNTNTEAFFGQGTRLTVV.

The gene calls are TRBV29-1 and TRBJ2-5, with D perhaps TRBD2 (6 bases). The germline gives CDR1 SQVTM, CDR2 ANQGSEA. The CDR3 extends over 15 amino acids. V was pared by 0 bases and J by 5 bases, with 16 bases between. CDR3 sequence (DNA): TGCAGCGTTGAAGAAACCGGACTGCGGGGCGAGACCCAGTACTTC. This gives the protein CSVEETGLRGETQYF.

Details on this clonotype: A read error may produce the germline difference seen at one junction end. This rearrangement joins TRBV5-1 to TRBJ2-3; no clear D gene. CDR1 and CDR2 from the germline V gene are SGHRS and YFSETQ. CDR3 length equals 15 residues. Written as DNA, the CDR3 is TGCGCCAGCAGTTTGGAGCGCCCGGGCCCAGATACGCAGTATTTT. It is translated as CASSLERPGPDTQYF.

The chain couples TRBV12-3 or TRBV12-4 to TRBJ1-2; TRBD1 might be the D (6 bases). The CDR3 runs 15 residues. V was clipped by 5 bases and J by 4 bases, with 17 bases between them. Here the CDR3 DNA reads TGTGCCAGCAGTCCTGAGGGGGGGCCTATCTATGGCTACACCTTC. Translation: CASSPEGGPIYGYTF.

Concerning this clonotype: At one boundary the junction diverges from the germline segment, which might be a read error. The rearrangement links TRBV12-3 or TRBV12-4 to TRBJ2-1; the D is unclear. The CDR3 covers 14 residues. CDR3 nucleotide sequence: TGTGCCAGCAGTCGTGATAGGGCCTACAGTGAGCAGTTCTTC. Its translation is CASSRDRAYSEQFF.

J is TRBJ2-1 and V is TRBV4-3; possibly TRBD2 for D (6 bases). The CDR3 is 17 amino acids. The germline V gene encodes CDR1 LGHNA and CDR2 YSLEER. The ends were cut back, 0 bases at V and 0 bases at J, with 12 bases in the middle. The DNA of the CDR3 is TGCGCCAGCAGCCAAGACTCGGGGGAGGACTCCTACAATGAGCAGTTCTTC. This sequence encodes CASSQDSGEDSYNEQFF.

The V gene is TRBV11-3, the J gene TRBJ2-3; possible D gene TRBD1, 5 bases. Germline CDR1 reads SGHNT; CDR2 reads YENEEA. Trimming removed 6 bases at V and 1 base at J, with 8 bases between. The CDR3 has 13 amino acids. The DNA for the CDR3 is TGTGCCAGCAGTGGGGCGCGCACAGATACGCAGTATTTT. Translation gives CASSGARTDTQYF.